A selection of T cell receptor beta chains follows, all from one sample in a study of technical replicates of blood from a handful of donors. Only in-frame clones appear in the TCRdb table, and some are missing; sequencing was by immunoSEQ multiplex PCR. The data show around 100,000 clones, roughly 95% seen once. The sample taken for sequencing was T cells isolated from PBMCs. These receptors were taken from a human donor in good health. CDR3s include the opening cysteine and the closing phenylalanine or tryptophan. The order of the fields is J gene, V gene, clone size, D gene, CDR3 length, CDR3 DNA, CDR3 protein. The D gene is left open where the match is weak. Clone size is shown for a subset of rows, as once, few, many or a class of expanded clone.

>TRBJ2-7|TRBV28|.|.|12
TGTGCCAGCAGTTTAGCGGGAATTGGGCAGTACTTC
CASSLAGIGQYF
>TRBJ2-2|TRBV9|.|TRBD1|18
TGTGCCAGCAGCATGAGGACAGGGGGGGACTCGAACACCGGGGAGCTGTTTTTT
CASSMRTGGDSNTGELFF
>TRBJ2-5|TRBV11-2|.|.|16
TGTGCCAGCAGCTTACAGACGTCGGGGGGCTTGGAGACCCAGTACTTC
CASSLQTSGGLETQYF
>TRBJ2-1|TRBV29-1|.|.|13
TGCAGCGTTGAAGATAGCTCCTACAATGAGCAGTTCTTC
CSVEDSSYNEQFF
>TRBJ1-1|TRBV13|.|.|16
TGTGCCAGCAGCTTCGTGGAGGTTCGAATGAACACTGAAGCCTTCTTT
CASSFVEVRMNTEAFF
>TRBJ2-5|TRBV2|.|TRBD2|15
TGTGCCAGCAGATGGACTAGCGGGGAACAAGAGACCCAGTACTTC
CASRWTSGEQETQYF
>TRBJ2-5|TRBV5-5|few|.|14
TGTGCCAGCAGCTTGGCCAGGGGGGAAGAGACCCAGTACTTC
CASSLARGEETQYF
>TRBJ2-5|TRBV18|.|TRBD2|14
TGTGCCAGCTCACCCACTAGCGGGTTAGAGACCCAGTACTTC
CASSPTSGLETQYF
>TRBJ2-7|TRBV28|.|TRBD2|14
TGTGCCAGCAGTTTTAGCGGGAGCTCCTACGAGCAGTACTTC
CASSFSGSSYEQYF
>TRBJ2-3|TRBV18|.|TRBD1|16
TGTGCCAGCTCGGCCTTGGGACAGGGACCTACAGATACGCAGTATTTT
CASSALGQGPTDTQYF
>TRBJ2-5|TRBV6-1|.|.|14
TGTGCCAGCAGTGAAATGGCGGTCCTTGGGACCCAGTACTTC
CASSEMAVLGTQYF
>TRBJ2-7|TRBV1|.|.|18
TGCACCAGCAGCCAAGAGCTCCGCGGGGCAAGGGGTTCCTACGAGCAGTACTTC
CTSSQELRGARGSYEQYF
>TRBJ2-1|TRBV18|.|TRBD1|15
TGTGCCAGCTCACCCCGGACAGGATCCGGCGGTGAGCAGTTCTTC
CASSPRTGSGGEQFF
>TRBJ2-1|TRBV10-1|.|.|14
TGCGCCAGCAGTGAGTATTCAGGGGACAATGAGCAGTTCTTC
CASSEYSGDNEQFF
>TRBJ1-5|TRBV2|.|TRBD1|14
TGTGCCAGCAGCTACCAGACAGGGGAGCAGCCCCAGCATTTT
CASSYQTGEQPQHF
>TRBJ2-5|TRBV25-1|few|TRBD1|17
TGTGCCAGCAGTGAATTAGTAAGGGACAGGGGGCAAGAGACCCAGTACTTC
CASSELVRDRGQETQYF
>TRBJ2-4|TRBV5-4|few|TRBD2|15
TGTGCCAGCAGCAACCCTAGCGGGAGACGAAACATTCAGTACTTC
CASSNPSGRRNIQYF
>TRBJ1-2|TRBV29-1|.|TRBD1|12
TGCAGCGTATTAGACAGGGGTTATGGCTACACCTTC
CSVLDRGYGYTF
>TRBJ2-1|TRBV6-5|.|.|14
TGTGCCAGCAGTTACTCGAGCGGGTACAATGAGCAGTTCTTC
CASSYSSGYNEQFF
>TRBJ2-2|TRBV28|.|.|14
TGTGCCAGCAGTGCCCCTATTAACACCGGGGAGCTGTTTTTT
CASSAPINTGELFF
>TRBJ2-7|TRBV6-5|.|TRBD1|15
TGTGCCAGCGGTCGATCCGGGACAGCCGCCTACGAGCAGTACTTC
CASGRSGTAAYEQYF
>TRBJ2-1|TRBV5-4|.|.|19
TGTGCCAGCAGCGTGTGGGAGCTCCGAACCGGGAATCTGGGTATTGAGCAGTTCTTC
CASSVWELRTGNLGIEQFF
>TRBJ2-3|TRBV28|.|TRBD2|18
TGTGCCAGCAGTTATGTCCTGGCACTAGCGGGAAGCACAGATACGCAGTATTTT
CASSYVLALAGSTDTQYF
>TRBJ1-2|TRBV28|.|.|13
TGTGCCAGCAGTTTATGGGGGCAGAATGGCTACACCTTC
CASSLWGQNGYTF
>TRBJ1-1|TRBV27|.|.|12
TGTGCCAGCTCTCGGTTGAACACTGAAGCTTTCTTT
CASSRLNTEAFF
>TRBJ1-1|TRBV14|.|.|13
TGTGCCAGCAGCCAAGGGGGGGTGTTTAAGGCTTTCTTT
CASSQGGVFKAFF
>TRBJ1-5|TRBV19|.|.|16
TGTGCCAGTAGTGCCCTGGGCCAGGTGGGCAATCAGCCCCAGCATTTT
CASSALGQVGNQPQHF
>TRBJ2-3|TRBV7-3|once|.|13
TGTGCCAGCAGTAAGACAGCGCTAGATACGCAGTATTTT
CASSKTALDTQYF
>TRBJ1-5|TRBV28|few|.|12
TGTGCCAGTCGACAGGGCAATCAGCCCCAGCATTTT
CASRQGNQPQHF
>TRBJ2-1|TRBV27|.|.|14
TGTGCCAGCAGTTTAAAGACGTTCGGGGATGAGCAGTTCTTC
CASSLKTFGDEQFF
>TRBJ2-2|TRBV11-1|.|.|17
TGTGCCAGCAGCTTAGGATCATGGGAGCGGCACACCGGGGAGCTGTTTTTT
CASSLGSWERHTGELFF
>TRBJ2-5|TRBV4-1|.|.|12
TGCGCCAGCAGCCAAGCTCAAGAGACCCAGTACTTC
CASSQAQETQYF
>TRBJ2-3|TRBV6-1|.|TRBD2|15
TGTGCCAGCAGTCAGCGGGGGGGCCGAACAGATACGCAGTATTTT
CASSQRGGRTDTQYF
>TRBJ2-7|TRBV4-1|.|.|12
TGCGCCAGCAGCACAGGGAGCTACGAGCAGTACTTC
CASSTGSYEQYF
>TRBJ2-5|TRBV27|.|.|15
TGTGCCAGCAGTGACCTCCAGAGAATCGGGGAGACCCAGTACTTC
CASSDLQRIGETQYF
>TRBJ1-1|TRBV4-1|few|.|17
TGCGCCAGCAGCCCTCTTTCAGGGGCTGCGATGAACACTGAAGCTTTCTTT
CASSPLSGAAMNTEAFF
>TRBJ2-1|TRBV10-1|once|TRBD2|15
TGCGCCAGCAGTGAGGGGACTAGATTTATCGATGAGCAGTTCTTC
CASSEGTRFIDEQFF
>TRBJ2-5|TRBV7-9|once|.|15
TGTGCCAGCAGCTTGGTCGTCAGGGCACAAGAGACCCAGTACTTC
CASSLVVRAQETQYF
>TRBJ2-7|TRBV6-5|.|TRBD1|15
TGTGCCAGCAGTCGGACCGGGACAGAATCCTACGAGCAGTACTTC
CASSRTGTESYEQYF
>TRBJ2-7|TRBV27|.|TRBD2|15
TGTGCCAGCAGTTGGGGACTAGCCTTACTCAACGAGCAGTACTTC
CASSWGLALLNEQYF
>TRBJ2-7|TRBV19|.|.|12
TGTGCCAGTAGCCAGGCCCAATACGAGCAGTACTTC
CASSQAQYEQYF
>TRBJ1-1|TRBV15|once|TRBD1|15
TGTGCCACCAGCGCTACGGGACAGATGAACACTGAAGCTTTCTTT
CATSATGQMNTEAFF